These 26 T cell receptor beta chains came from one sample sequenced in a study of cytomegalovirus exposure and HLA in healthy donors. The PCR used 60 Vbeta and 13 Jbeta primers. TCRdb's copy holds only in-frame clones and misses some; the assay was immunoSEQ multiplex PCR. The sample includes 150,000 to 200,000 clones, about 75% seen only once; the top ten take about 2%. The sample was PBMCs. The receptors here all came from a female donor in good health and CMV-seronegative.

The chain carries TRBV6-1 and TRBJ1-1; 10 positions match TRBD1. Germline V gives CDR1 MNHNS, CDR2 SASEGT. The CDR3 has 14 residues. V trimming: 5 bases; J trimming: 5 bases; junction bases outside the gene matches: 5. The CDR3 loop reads CASSPGQGWTEAFF. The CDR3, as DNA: TGTGCCAGCAGTCCGGGACAGGGGTGGACTGAAGCTTTCTTT.

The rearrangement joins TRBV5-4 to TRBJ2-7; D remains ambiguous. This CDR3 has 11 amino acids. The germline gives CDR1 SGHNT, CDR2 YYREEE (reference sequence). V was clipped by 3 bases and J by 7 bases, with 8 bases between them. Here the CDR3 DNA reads TGTGCCAGCAGCTCTTTTGAGGAGCAGTACTTC. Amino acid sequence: CASSSFEEQYF.

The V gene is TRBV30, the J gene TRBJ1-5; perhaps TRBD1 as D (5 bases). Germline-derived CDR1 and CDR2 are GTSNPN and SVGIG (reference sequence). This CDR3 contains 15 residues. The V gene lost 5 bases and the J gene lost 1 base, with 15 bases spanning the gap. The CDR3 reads CAWAGTPGSNQPQHF. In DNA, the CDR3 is TGTGCCTGGGCCGGGACTCCCGGGAGCAATCAGCCCCAGCATTTT. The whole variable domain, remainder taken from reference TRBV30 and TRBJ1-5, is SQTIHQWPATLVQPVGSPLSLECTVEGTSNPNLYWYRQAAGRGLQLLFYSVGIGQISSEVPQNLSASRPQDRQFILSSKKLLLSDSGFYLCAWAGTPGSNQPQHFGDGTRLSIL.

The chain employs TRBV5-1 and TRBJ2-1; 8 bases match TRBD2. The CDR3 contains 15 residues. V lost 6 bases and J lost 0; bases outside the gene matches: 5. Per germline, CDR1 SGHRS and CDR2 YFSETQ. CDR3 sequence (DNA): TGCGCCAGCAACCGGGAGGGCCTCTCCTACAATGAGCAGTTCTTC. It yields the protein CASNREGLSYNEQFF.

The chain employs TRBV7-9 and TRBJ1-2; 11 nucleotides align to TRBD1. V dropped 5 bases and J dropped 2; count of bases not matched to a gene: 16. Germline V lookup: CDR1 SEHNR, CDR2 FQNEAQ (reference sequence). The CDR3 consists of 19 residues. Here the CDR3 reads CASSPGTGGMLSPNYGYTF. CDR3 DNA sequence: TGTGCCAGCAGCCCCGGGACAGGGGGAATGCTCTCCCCGAACTATGGCTACACCTTC.

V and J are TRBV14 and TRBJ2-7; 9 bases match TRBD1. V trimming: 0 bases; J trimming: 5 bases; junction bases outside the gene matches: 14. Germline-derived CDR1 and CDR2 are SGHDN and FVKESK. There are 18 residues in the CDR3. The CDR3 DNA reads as TGTGCCAGCAGCCAAGATTTTAGGCCGGGGACAGGGAAGAACGAGCAGTACTTC. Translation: CASSQDFRPGTGKNEQYF.

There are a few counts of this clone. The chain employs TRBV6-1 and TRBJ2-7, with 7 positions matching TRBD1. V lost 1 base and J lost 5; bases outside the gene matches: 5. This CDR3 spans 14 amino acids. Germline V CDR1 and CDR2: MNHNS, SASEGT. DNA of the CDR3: TGTGCCAGCAGTGAAGTATTACAGGGGAACGAGCAGTACTTC. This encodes CASSEVLQGNEQYF.

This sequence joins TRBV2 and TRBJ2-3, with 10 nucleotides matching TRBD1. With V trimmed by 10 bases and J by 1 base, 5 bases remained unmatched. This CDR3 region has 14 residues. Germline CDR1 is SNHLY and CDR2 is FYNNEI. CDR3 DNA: TGTGCCATCCCCGGGACAGGGGGCACAGATACGCAGTATTTT. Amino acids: CAIPGTGGTDTQYF.

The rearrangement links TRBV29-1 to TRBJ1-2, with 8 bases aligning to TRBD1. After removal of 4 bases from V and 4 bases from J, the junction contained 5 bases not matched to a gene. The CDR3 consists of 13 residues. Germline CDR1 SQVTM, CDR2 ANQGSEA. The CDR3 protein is CSVGAGGSYGYTF. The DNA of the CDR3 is TGCAGCGTTGGGGCAGGGGGCAGCTATGGCTACACCTTC.

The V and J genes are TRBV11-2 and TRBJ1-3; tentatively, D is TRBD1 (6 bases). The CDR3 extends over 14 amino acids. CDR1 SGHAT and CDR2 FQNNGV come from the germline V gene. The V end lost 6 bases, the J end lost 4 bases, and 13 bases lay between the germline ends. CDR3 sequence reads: CASRVTGLGNTIYF. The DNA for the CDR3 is TGTGCCAGCAGAGTGACAGGTTTAGGAAACACCATATATTTT.

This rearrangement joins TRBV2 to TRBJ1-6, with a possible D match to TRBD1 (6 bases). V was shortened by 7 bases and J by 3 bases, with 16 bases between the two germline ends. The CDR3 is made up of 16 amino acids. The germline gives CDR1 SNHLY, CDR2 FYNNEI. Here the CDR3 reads CASKPQGVLYNSPLHF. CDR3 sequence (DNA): TGTGCCAGCAAACCACAGGGTGTTCTCTATAATTCACCCCTCCACTTT.

The CDR3 DNA is TGTGCCACCACCGTCCAGGGGCAAAATGAAAAACTGTTTTTT. Its protein product is CATTVQGQNEKLFF. The chain couples TRBV15 to TRBJ1-4, with D possibly TRBD1 on 6 matching bases. V was clipped by 7 bases and J by 5 bases, with 14 bases between them. The CDR3 sequence is 14 residues long. Germline V gene lookup returns CDR1 LNHNV and CDR2 YYDKDF (reference sequence).

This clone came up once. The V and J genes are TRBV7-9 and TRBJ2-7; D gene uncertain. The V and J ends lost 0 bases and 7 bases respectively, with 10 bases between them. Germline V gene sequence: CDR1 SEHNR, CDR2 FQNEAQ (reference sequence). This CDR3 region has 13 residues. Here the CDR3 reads CASSLAIGREQYF. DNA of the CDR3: TGTGCCAGCAGCTTAGCTATCGGTCGGGAGCAGTACTTC.

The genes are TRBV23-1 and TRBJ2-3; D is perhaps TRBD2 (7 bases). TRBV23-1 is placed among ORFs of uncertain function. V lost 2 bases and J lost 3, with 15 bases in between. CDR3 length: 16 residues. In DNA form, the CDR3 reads TGCGCCAGCAGTCAAGGGGCGGGGGCAGGGACAGATACGCAGTATTTT. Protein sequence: CASSQGAGAGTDTQYF.

This CDR3 reads CASSLDRFSGSFNEQFF. CDR3 nucleotides: TGTGCCAGCAGCTTAGATCGATTTAGCGGGAGCTTCAATGAGCAGTTCTTC. V gene TRBV11-2 combines with J gene TRBJ2-1; 9 bases are a match to TRBD2. Germline trimming cut 0 bases from V and 6 bases from J; bases unmatched to any gene: 9. This CDR3 region has 17 residues. CDR1 SGHAT and CDR2 FQNNGV come from the germline V gene.

CDR3 DNA: TGTGCCAGTAGTATAGGGGACAGGGGCGACGAGCAGTACTTC. Translated: CASSIGDRGDEQYF. The chain joins TRBV19 to TRBJ2-7; 10 nucleotides line up with TRBD1. CDR3 length equals 14 residues. Germline CDR1 is LNHDA and CDR2 is SQIVND (reference sequence). V trimming: 1 base; J trimming: 5 bases; junction bases outside the gene matches: 2.

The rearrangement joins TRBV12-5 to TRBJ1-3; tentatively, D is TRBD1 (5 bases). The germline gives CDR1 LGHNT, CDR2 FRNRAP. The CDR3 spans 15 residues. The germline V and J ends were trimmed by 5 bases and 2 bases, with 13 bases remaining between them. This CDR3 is CASGTRGGAGNTIYF. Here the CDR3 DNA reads TGTGCTAGTGGTACCCGTGGGGGGGCTGGAAACACCATATATTTT.

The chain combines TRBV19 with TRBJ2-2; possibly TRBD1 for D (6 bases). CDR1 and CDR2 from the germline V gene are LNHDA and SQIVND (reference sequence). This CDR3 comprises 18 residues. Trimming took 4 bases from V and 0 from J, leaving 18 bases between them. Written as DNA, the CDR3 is TGTGCCAGTAGTAAATTCATATCGGGACACTCGAACACCGGGGAGCTGTTTTTT. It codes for CASSKFISGHSNTGELFF.

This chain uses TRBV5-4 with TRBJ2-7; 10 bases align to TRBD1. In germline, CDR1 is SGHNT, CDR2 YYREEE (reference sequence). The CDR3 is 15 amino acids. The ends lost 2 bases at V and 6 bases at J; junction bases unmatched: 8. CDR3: CASSLGGQGPAEQYF. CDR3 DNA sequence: TGTGCCAGCAGCTTAGGGGGACAGGGGCCTGCCGAGCAGTACTTC.

CDR3 DNA: TGCAGCGTTGCCTGGGGGACTAGCTTAAGCACAGATACGCAGTATTTT. Its translation is CSVAWGTSLSTDTQYF. The V call is TRBV29-1, the J call TRBJ2-3, with 9 nucleotides matching TRBD2. Germline assignment: CDR1 SQVTM and CDR2 ANQGSEA. Unmatched junction bases numbered 8, after V lost 4 bases and J lost 0 bases. The CDR3 is 16 amino acids.

This chain's CDR3 is CASSWTGEGGDEQYF. The CDR3 DNA reads TGTGCCAGCAGCTGGACAGGGGAAGGTGGGGACGAGCAGTACTTC. The chain is built from TRBV7-9 and TRBJ2-7; TRBD1 matches at 9 bases. CDR3 size: 15 residues. V lost 4 bases, J lost 5 bases, and 9 bases stayed unmatched. The germline gives CDR1 SEHNR, CDR2 FQNEAQ (reference sequence).

Here the CDR3 DNA reads TGTGCCAGCAGTTTAGGGCGCCGGGGGTACACTGAAGCTTTCTTT. This gives the protein CASSLGRRGYTEAFF. The chain combines TRBV27 with TRBJ1-1, with D perhaps TRBD1 (5 bases). Trimming took off 2 bases at V and 3 bases at J, with 13 bases between the two ends. In germline, CDR1 is MNHEY, CDR2 SMNVEV (reference sequence). This CDR3 region has 15 residues.

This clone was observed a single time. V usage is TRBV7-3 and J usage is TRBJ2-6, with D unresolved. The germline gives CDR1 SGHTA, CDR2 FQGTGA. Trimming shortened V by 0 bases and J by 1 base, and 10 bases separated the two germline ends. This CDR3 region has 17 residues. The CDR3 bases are TGTGCCAGCAGCTTAACTGGCGGAAATTCTGGGGCCAACGTCCTGACTTTC. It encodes CASSLTGGNSGANVLTF.

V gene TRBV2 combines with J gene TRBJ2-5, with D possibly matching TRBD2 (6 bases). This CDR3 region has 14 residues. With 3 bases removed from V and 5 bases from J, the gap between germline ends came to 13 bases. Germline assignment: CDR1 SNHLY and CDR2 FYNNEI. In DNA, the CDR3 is TGTGCCAGCAGTGACCTGGTGGCGGGGGAGACCCAGTACTTC. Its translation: CASSDLVAGETQYF.

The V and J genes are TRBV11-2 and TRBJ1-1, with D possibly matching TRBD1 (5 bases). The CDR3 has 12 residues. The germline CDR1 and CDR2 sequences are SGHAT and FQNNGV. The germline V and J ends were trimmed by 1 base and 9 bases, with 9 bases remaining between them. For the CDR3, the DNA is TGTGCCAGCAGCTTAGTGACAGCCAAAGCTTTCTTT. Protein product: CASSLVTAKAFF.

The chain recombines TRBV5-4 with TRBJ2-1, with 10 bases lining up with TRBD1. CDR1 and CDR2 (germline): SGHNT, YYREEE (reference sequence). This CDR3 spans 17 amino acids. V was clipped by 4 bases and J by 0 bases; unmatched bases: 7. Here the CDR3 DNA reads TGTGCCAGCAGCGGCGGACAGGGGGGGTTCTCCTACAATGAGCAGTTCTTC. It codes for CASSGGQGGFSYNEQFF.